Each of the 17 T cell receptor beta chains below was sequenced from the same sample in a study of T cells after yellow fever vaccination. From the 5' RACE reads, TCRdb called clonotypes with MiXCR, one entry per CDR3 protein. The sample yields 250,000 to 350,000 distinct CDR3 sequences, 8.7% seen once. Material: CD4+ T cells sorted from PBMCs, obtained 5 days after the yellow fever booster vaccination. The source is a man aged 18 to 35 who received the YFV17D yellow fever vaccine.

CDR3 DNA: TGTGCCAGCAGCGGGTACAGGGGCGACTATGGCTACACCTTC. It specifies CASSGYRGDYGYTF. This chain uses TRBV4-2 with TRBJ1-2, with TRBD1 matching over 7 bases. The CDR3 is 14 residues long. The J segment lost 3 bases and the V segment lost 5 bases, leaving 6 bases of the junction unmatched. The germline V gene has CDR1 LGHNA and CDR2 YNFKEQ.

This clonotype has at least ten counts. The J gene is TRBJ2-3, the V gene TRBV7-2, with 10 bases identical to TRBD2. The trim removed 9 bases at V and 5 bases at J, leaving 5 bases unmatched. The germline gives CDR1 SGHTA, CDR2 FQGNSA. This CDR3 is 13 amino acids long. The CDR3 DNA sequence: TGTGCCAGTAGAGCGGGGGGGCAAGATACGCAGTATTTT. Protein sequence: CASRAGGQDTQYF.

The chain links TRBV5-1 to TRBJ1-1, with a tentative D call TRBD1 (5 bases). CDR1 is SGHRS and CDR2 is YFSETQ in the germline V gene. CDR3 length: 13 amino acids. V gave up 4 bases and J gave up 7 bases, with 14 bases separating them. Here the CDR3 DNA reads TGCGCCAGCAGCCTAAGGGGAGATATTGAAGCTTTCTTT. Amino acid sequence: CASSLRGDIEAFF.

The chain is built from TRBV20-1 and TRBJ2-6, with D unresolved. The CDR3 consists of 13 residues. The germline V gene encodes CDR1 DFQATT and CDR2 SNEGSKA (reference sequence). Trimming cost V 5 bases and J 0 bases, with 5 bases left between them. In DNA form, the CDR3 reads TGCAGTGCTGAAATCTCTGGGGCCAACGTCCTGACTTTC. Amino acids: CSAEISGANVLTF.

The chain is built from TRBV11-1 and TRBJ2-3; tentative D call: TRBD1 (5 bases). Germline V gene data show CDR1 as SGHAT and CDR2 as FQDESV (reference sequence). Trimming removed 5 bases from V and 9 bases from J, with 12 bases in between. The CDR3 has 12 amino acids. The CDR3 loop is CASSHARATQYF. The CDR3 coding sequence is TGTGCCAGCAGCCACGCCAGGGCCACGCAGTATTTT.

The sample holds many counts of this clonotype. The chain recombines TRBV10-3 with TRBJ2-4, with D hard to call. This CDR3 is built from 16 residues. The V end lost 0 bases, the J end lost 1 base, and 10 bases lay between the germline ends. CDR1 ENHRY and CDR2 SYGVKD come from the germline V gene. CDR3 in DNA: TGTGCCATCAGTGAGTCGTCAGGTTTGGCCAAAAACATTCAGTACTTC. Translating it yields CAISESSGLAKNIQYF.

This clonotype was observed many times. This rearrangement joins TRBV5-5 to TRBJ2-1; D tentatively reads TRBD1 or TRBD2 (6 bases each). This CDR3 contains 16 residues. V lost 4 bases and J lost 3, with 17 bases in between. Germline V lookup: CDR1 SGHKS, CDR2 YYEKEE (reference sequence). CDR3 nucleotide sequence: TGTGCCAGCAGCGCCCACGGGGGCCCTAACTACAATGAGCAGTTCTTC. This gives the protein CASSAHGGPNYNEQFF. The complete variable domain, with remaining parts taken from reference TRBV5-5 and TRBJ2-1, reads DAGVTQSPTHLIKTRGQQVTLRCSPISGHKSVSWYQQVLGQGPQFIFQYYEKEERGRGNFPDRFSARQFPNYSSELNVNALLLGDSALYLCASSAHGGPNYNEQFFGPGTRLTVL.

V usage is TRBV11-2 and J usage is TRBJ2-7; D assignment may be TRBD1 or TRBD2 (5 bases each). V was pared by 4 bases and J by 12 bases, with 19 bases between. Germline lookup yields CDR1 SGHAT and CDR2 FQNNGV. The CDR3 is made up of 13 amino acids. The CDR3 region is CASSSRNTRGPYF. The CDR3 region has the DNA TGTGCCAGCAGCTCCCGTAACACTAGGGGTCCGTACTTC.

This clonotype was detected only a few times. J is TRBJ1-3 and V is TRBV7-8; D unresolved. This CDR3 has 16 amino acids. Germline CDR1 and CDR2: SGHVS and FQNEAQ. The V gene lost 1 base and the J gene lost 2 bases, with 12 bases spanning the gap. The CDR3 DNA reads as TGTGCCAGCAGCTTAGTCTTCGGTCCTCCTGGAAACACCATATATTTT. Amino acids: CASSLVFGPPGNTIYF.

The chain has TRBV6-5 and TRBJ2-7, with D possibly being TRBD2 (5 bases). The CDR3 has 14 amino acids. V was pared by 6 bases and J by 4 bases, with 16 bases between. Germline V gene data show CDR1 as MNHEY and CDR2 as SVGAGI. Here the CDR3 reads CASSPASAGYEQYF. CDR3 DNA sequence: TGTGCCAGCAGCCCTGCCTCGGCGGGTTACGAGCAGTACTTC.

The V call is TRBV7-2, the J call TRBJ1-4, with 8 bases lining up with TRBD1. The junction had 12 bases not matched to a gene; V was cut back by 7 bases and J by 5 bases. The CDR3 sequence is 16 residues long. Germline V lookup: CDR1 SGHTA, CDR2 FQGNSA. CDR3 in amino acids: CASTYTGGLINEKLFF. The CDR3 DNA reads as TGTGCCAGCACCTATACAGGGGGTTTGATCAATGAAAAACTGTTTTTT.

This clonotype was recorded a few times. This chain joins TRBV7-2 and TRBJ1-5; D remains ambiguous. This CDR3 region has 13 residues. The germline V gene has CDR1 SGHTA and CDR2 FQGNSA. V was clipped by 1 base and J by 6 bases, with 7 bases between them. This CDR3 reads CASSLGGIQPQHF. The CDR3 region has the DNA TGTGCCAGCAGCTTAGGAGGGATTCAGCCCCAGCATTTT.

This clonotype was counted only a few times. The chain couples TRBV2 to TRBJ1-1; a possible D gene is TRBD1 (5 bases). Germline values: CDR1 SNHLY, CDR2 FYNNEI. Deletions cut 2 bases from V and 3 bases from J, with 13 bases between. The CDR3 extends over 15 amino acids. The CDR3 nucleotides read TGTGCCAGCAGTGAATTTGGGACCGCTTACACTGAAGCTTTCTTT. This codes for CASSEFGTAYTEAFF. Using reference TRBV2 and TRBJ1-1 for the parts outside the CDR3, the full variable domain is EPEVTQTPSHQVTQMGQEVILRCVPISNHLYFYWYRQILGQKVEFLVSFYNNEISEKSEIFDDQFSVERPDGSNFTLKIRSTKLEDSAMYFCASSEFGTAYTEAFFGQGTRLTVV.

This chain joins TRBV9 and TRBJ1-2; no definite D call. CDR3 length: 12 amino acids. V lost 3 bases to trimming and J lost 6 bases, with 9 bases between them. The germline V gene has CDR1 SGDLS and CDR2 YYNGEE. The CDR3 DNA is TGTGCCAGCAGCGCGAACATTGATGGCTACACCTTC. This encodes CASSANIDGYTF.

This clonotype was seen a few times. The chain joins TRBV4-2 to TRBJ2-7; 8 nucleotides align to TRBD1. V was pared by 5 bases and J by 3 bases, with 9 bases of the junction left unmatched. Germline V gene sequence: CDR1 LGHNA, CDR2 YNFKEQ. The length of the CDR3 is 15 residues. CDR3 nucleotide sequence: TGTGCCAGCAGCGCCCACCCGGACAGGGTCTACGAGCAGTACTTC. Encoded protein: CASSAHPDRVYEQYF.

This clonotype was seen a handful of times. The J gene is TRBJ2-1, the V gene TRBV2; D call uncertain. V was shortened by 1 base and J by 15 bases, with 10 bases between the two germline ends. The CDR3 spans 11 residues. The germline V gene encodes CDR1 SNHLY and CDR2 FYNNEI. CDR3 bases: TGTGCCAGCAGTGAAGAGTGGGTGGTGTTCTTC. It translates to CASSEEWVVFF.

The chain is built from TRBV7-3 and TRBJ2-2, with 9 bases aligning to TRBD2. CDR3 length equals 15 residues. The V and J ends lost 5 bases and 4 bases, in that order; junction bases with no gene match: 5. Germline V gene lookup returns CDR1 SGHTA and CDR2 FQGTGA. The CDR3 DNA reads TGTGCCAGCAGCATACCACTAGCGGGCACCGGGGAGCTGTTTTTT. Residues: CASSIPLAGTGELFF.